This entry lists 29 T cell receptor beta chains sequenced from one sample in a study of human thymus T cells. The protocol was immunoSEQ multiplex PCR, while the TCRdb copy is restricted to in-frame clones and leaves out a portion. Of approximately 46,000 clones listed, over 90% were seen once; the top ten hold approximately 0.16%. Sample: blood. Receptors originate from a girl under two years old with a congenital heart defect but otherwise immunologically healthy.

The gene calls are TRBV9 and TRBJ2-1; 7 bases match TRBD2. The junction had 5 bases not matched to a gene; V was cut back by 0 bases and J by 8 bases. The CDR3 has 14 residues. CDR1 and CDR2 from the germline V gene are SGDLS and YYNGEE. The CDR3 sequence is CASSVGGGSDEQFF. The CDR3 DNA reads TGTGCCAGCAGCGTAGGTGGCGGGAGCGATGAGCAGTTCTTC.

The chain links TRBV14 to TRBJ2-1; 10 positions match TRBD2. V was pared by 5 bases and J by 4 bases, with 8 bases of the junction left unmatched. Per the germline V gene, CDR1 is SGHDN and CDR2 is FVKESK. This CDR3 has 16 residues. Written as DNA, the CDR3 is TGTGCCAGCAGCAATCGGACTAGCGGTCCATACAATGAGCAGTTCTTC. This sequence encodes CASSNRTSGPYNEQFF.

The genes are TRBV4-1 and TRBJ1-2, with D maybe TRBD1 (6 bases). Germline V gives CDR1 MGHRA, CDR2 YSYEKL. V was clipped by 3 bases and J by 8 bases, with 25 bases between them. This CDR3 has 17 residues. The CDR3: CASSQERGQMLHLGYTF. The CDR3 DNA reads as TGCGCCAGCAGCCAGGAGCGGGGACAAATGCTTCATTTGGGCTACACCTTC.

The rearrangement uses TRBV18 and TRBJ1-3; no firm D call. This CDR3 comprises 18 residues. Trimming took 2 bases from V and 0 from J, leaving 17 bases between them. Germline lookup yields CDR1 KGHSH and CDR2 LQKENI. CDR3 protein: CASSPIVNSGSSGNTIYF. The CDR3 region has the DNA TGTGCCAGCTCACCAATTGTGAACAGTGGCTCCTCTGGAAACACCATATATTTT. Full variable domain (missing parts from reference TRBV18 and TRBJ1-3): NAGVMQNPRHLVRRRGQEARLRCSPMKGHSHVYWYRQLPEEGLKFMVYLQKENIIDESGMPKERFSAEFPKEGPSILRIQQVVRGDSAAYFCASSPIVNSGSSGNTIYFGEGSWLTVV.

The V and J genes are TRBV7-2 and TRBJ2-1; 9 nucleotides align to TRBD2. After removal of 5 bases from V and 6 bases from J, the junction contained 8 bases not matched to a gene. CDR1 is SGHTA, CDR2 FQGNSA, per germline. The CDR3 totals 15 residues. The DNA of the CDR3 is TGTGCCAGCAGCAAAGAACTAGCGGGCTCCAATGAGCAGTTCTTC. Its translation is CASSKELAGSNEQFF.

CDR3 sequence reads: CASSPSGLAGDTQYF. As DNA, the CDR3 is TGCGCCAGCAGCCCTAGCGGACTAGCGGGGGATACGCAGTATTTT. V gene TRBV5-1 combines with J gene TRBJ2-3; 12 nucleotides align to TRBD2. V lost 4 bases to trimming and J lost 6 bases; unmatched junction nucleotides: 6. The CDR3 runs 15 residues. Germline V CDR1 and CDR2: SGHRS, YFSETQ.

CDR3 loop: CASSLVGLAKGQYF. The CDR3 DNA follows: TGTGCCAGCAGCTTAGTGGGACTAGCGAAAGGGCAGTACTTC. The V call is TRBV7-2, the J call TRBJ2-7, with TRBD2 matching over 10 bases. J gave up 9 bases and V 1 base, and 6 bases lay outside the gene matches. Germline lookup yields CDR1 SGHTA and CDR2 FQGNSA. The CDR3 is 14 residues long.

The chain has TRBV28 and TRBJ1-4; tentative D call: TRBD1 (5 bases). Trimming removed 2 bases from V and 3 bases from J, with 10 bases in between. The germline V gene has CDR1 MDHEN and CDR2 SYDVKM. The CDR3 is 15 amino acids. CDR3 bases: TGTGCCAGCAGTTTAATGGGGGTTGCTAATGAAAAACTGTTTTTT. Amino acid sequence: CASSLMGVANEKLFF.

This clone was found once. The genes are TRBV5-1 and TRBJ1-5; D call uncertain. The CDR3 runs 15 residues. Germline V CDR1 and CDR2: SGHRS, YFSETQ. With 0 bases removed from V and 5 bases from J, the gap between germline ends came to 12 bases. The CDR3 loop is CASSLEGWGYQPQHF. The CDR3 nucleotides are TGCGCCAGCAGCTTGGAGGGTTGGGGATATCAGCCCCAGCATTTT.

The V call is TRBV4-3, the J call TRBJ1-4; D ambiguous. V was clipped by 4 bases and J by 4 bases, with 13 bases between them. This CDR3 is 15 amino acids long. Per germline, CDR1 LGHNA and CDR2 YSLEER. The CDR3: CASSLTGPSNEKLFF. Here the CDR3 DNA reads TGCGCCAGCAGCCTGACCGGGCCAAGTAATGAAAAACTGTTTTTT.

The rearrangement links TRBV20-1 to TRBJ2-7; no clear D gene. Germline values: CDR1 DFQATT, CDR2 SNEGSKA (reference sequence). The CDR3 extends over 11 amino acids. V lost 1 base and J 7 bases, leaving 8 bases between the germline ends. CDR3 in amino acids: CSARVTREQYF. CDR3 bases: TGCAGTGCTAGAGTTACCCGGGAGCAGTACTTC.

The genes are TRBV5-1 and TRBJ2-7; D not resolved. With 4 bases removed from V and 3 bases from J, the gap between germline ends came to 11 bases. Germline CDR1 reads SGHRS; CDR2 reads YFSETQ. There are 13 residues in the CDR3. CDR3 region: CASSPAQLYEQYF. In nucleotides, the CDR3 is TGCGCCAGCAGCCCCGCCCAACTCTACGAGCAGTACTTC.

This clone has a single count. The rearrangement joins TRBV5-4 to TRBJ2-5; TRBD1 matches at 7 bases. With 0 bases clipped from V and 2 bases from J, the junction kept 10 bases outside the gene matches. Germline loops: CDR1 SGHNT, CDR2 YYREEE (reference sequence). The CDR3 length is 17 residues. CDR3 region: CASSLVVEDREQETQYF. The DNA for the CDR3 is TGTGCCAGCAGCTTGGTGGTGGAAGACAGGGAACAAGAGACCCAGTACTTC.

V gene TRBV7-3 combines with J gene TRBJ2-2; TRBD2 is a possible D gene (6 bases). The CDR3 length is 15 residues. In germline, CDR1 is SGHTA, CDR2 FQGTGA. Trimming took off 5 bases at V and 6 bases at J, with 16 bases between the two ends. CDR3 nucleotides: TGTGCCAGCAGCGCCCAGGGACTCCTCCCCGGGGAGCTGTTTTTT. Protein sequence: CASSAQGLLPGELFF. The variable domain in full, with the rest retrieved from reference TRBV7-3 and TRBJ2-2, is GAGVSQTPSNKVTEKGKYVELRCDPISGHTALYWYRQSLGQGPEFLIYFQGTGAADDSGLPNDRFFAVRPEGSVSTLKIQRTERGDSAVYLCASSAQGLLPGELFFGEGSRLTVL.

This chain joins TRBV25-1 and TRBJ2-3, with D uncertain. The CDR3 is made up of 14 amino acids. Germline CDR1 is MGHDK and CDR2 is SYGVNS. V lost 6 bases, J lost 0 bases, and 10 bases lay in between. CDR3 nucleotides: TGTGCCAGCAGCCTGAAATATAGCACAGATACGCAGTATTTT. It is translated as CASSLKYSTDTQYF.

V gene TRBV5-6 combines with J gene TRBJ2-1; 11 nucleotides line up with TRBD2. Germline CDR1 reads SGHDT; CDR2 reads YYEEEE. V dropped 0 bases and J dropped 13; count of bases not matched to a gene: 9. This CDR3 has 15 residues. The CDR3 loop reads CASSLATSGRSGQFF. CDR3 in DNA: TGTGCCAGCAGCTTGGCAACTAGCGGGAGAAGCGGACAGTTCTTC.

This chain links TRBV2 with TRBJ1-1; 7 nucleotides agree with TRBD1. The CDR3 runs 13 residues. The germline CDR1 and CDR2 sequences are SNHLY and FYNNEI. The trim removed 10 bases at V and 2 bases at J, leaving 7 bases unmatched. The CDR3 loop reads CAIFDRANTEAFF. Written as DNA, the CDR3 is TGTGCCATCTTTGACAGGGCCAACACTGAAGCTTTCTTT.

The chain carries TRBV4-1 and TRBJ2-6, with TRBD1 matching over 9 bases. From germline, CDR1 is MGHRA and CDR2 YSYEKL. Unmatched junction bases numbered 7, after V lost 4 bases and J lost 3 bases. The CDR3 contains 17 residues. CDR3 protein: CASSPGTGRIGANVLTF. As DNA, the CDR3 is TGCGCCAGCAGCCCGGGGACAGGGAGAATTGGGGCCAACGTCCTGACTTTC.

Points on this clone: A junction boundary mismatches the germline segment, possibly from a read error. The V gene is TRBV29-1, the J gene TRBJ2-1; no clear D gene. Germline CDR1 and CDR2: SQVTM and ANQGSEA. The CDR3 loop spans 13 amino acids. In DNA form, the CDR3 reads TGCAGCGGTGAAGGTAGCTCCTACAATGAGCAGTTCTTC. This sequence encodes CSGEGSSYNEQFF.

This rearrangement joins TRBV2 to TRBJ2-5; D is tentatively TRBD1 or TRBD2 (6 bases each). The CDR3 consists of 15 residues. The germline V gene has CDR1 SNHLY and CDR2 FYNNEI. V was trimmed by 5 bases and J by 4 bases, leaving 17 bases between them. This CDR3 is CASSLWGLARETQYF. For the CDR3, the DNA is TGTGCCAGCAGTCTCTGGGGGCTAGCGAGAGAGACCCAGTACTTC. Drawing the rest from reference TRBV2 and TRBJ2-5, the complete variable domain is EPEVTQTPSHQVTQMGQEVILRCVPISNHLYFYWYRQILGQKVEFLVSFYNNEISEKSEIFDDQFSVERPDGSNFTLKIRSTKLEDSAMYFCASSLWGLARETQYFGPGTRLLVL.

The chain carries TRBV30 and TRBJ1-2; TRBD1 might be the D (5 bases). V was cut by 5 bases and J by 3 bases, with 10 bases left in between. Looked up from germline, CDR1 is GTSNPN and CDR2 is SVGIG (reference sequence). The CDR3 is 12 residues long. The CDR3 DNA sequence: TGTGCCTGGGACAGAACCTACTATGGCTACACCTTC. Its translation is CAWDRTYYGYTF.

The V and J genes are TRBV2 and TRBJ2-7, with TRBD1 matching 9 bases. In germline, CDR1 is SNHLY, CDR2 FYNNEI. J was trimmed by 7 bases and V by 5 bases; bases with no gene match: 9. The CDR3 is made up of 14 amino acids. Here the CDR3 reads CASSTGTGLGEQYF. The CDR3 DNA is TGTGCCAGCAGTACCGGGACAGGGCTGGGGGAGCAGTACTTC. Looking up the rest from reference TRBV2 and TRBJ2-7 gives the full variable domain: EPEVTQTPSHQVTQMGQEVILRCVPISNHLYFYWYRQILGQKVEFLVSFYNNEISEKSEIFDDQFSVERPDGSNFTLKIRSTKLEDSAMYFCASSTGTGLGEQYFGPGTRLTVT.

The chain carries TRBV27 and TRBJ2-4; TRBD1 agrees at 8 bases. The CDR3 is 18 amino acids. J was trimmed by 9 bases and V by 6 bases; bases with no gene match: 22. The germline gives CDR1 MNHEY, CDR2 SMNVEV (reference sequence). The CDR3 loop is CASSRTPVGTGLKAIQYF. In nucleotides, the CDR3 is TGTGCCAGCAGCCGAACGCCGGTCGGGACAGGCCTTAAGGCCATTCAGTACTTC.

This chain joins TRBV11-2 and TRBJ2-5; D is possibly TRBD1 (6 bases). The CDR3 extends over 15 amino acids. V was cut by 6 bases and J by 3 bases, with 17 bases left in between. Looked up from germline, CDR1 is SGHAT and CDR2 is FQNNGV. The CDR3 is CASSTGTPWEETQYF. CDR3 DNA sequence: TGTGCCAGCAGTACCGGGACACCCTGGGAAGAGACCCAGTACTTC.

The V gene is TRBV5-1, the J gene TRBJ2-1; D is ambiguous. Germline CDR1 is SGHRS and CDR2 is YFSETQ. Trimming took 1 base from V and 0 from J, leaving 2 bases between them. The CDR3 totals 13 residues. CDR3 bases: TGCGCCAGCAGCTTGAGCTCCTACAATGAGCAGTTCTTC. It yields the protein CASSLSSYNEQFF.

This sequence joins TRBV20-1 and TRBJ2-7; D remains unclear. The CDR3 has 11 residues. Per the germline V gene, CDR1 is DFQATT and CDR2 is SNEGSKA (reference sequence). Trimming removed 3 bases from V and 1 base from J, with 4 bases in between. CDR3 amino acids: CSARGSYEQYF. The CDR3, as DNA: TGCAGTGCTAGGGGTTCCTACGAGCAGTACTTC.

V gene TRBV6-1 combines with J gene TRBJ2-6; no clear D gene. The CDR3 length is 18 residues. V shed 1 base and J shed 0 bases, with 13 bases lying between them. Germline loops: CDR1 MNHNS, CDR2 SASEGT. The CDR3 sequence is CASSEERFPNSGANVLTF. CDR3 DNA sequence: TGTGCCAGCAGTGAAGAGCGTTTCCCAAACTCTGGGGCCAACGTCCTGACTTTC.

The chain links TRBV6-4 to TRBJ2-1; TRBD2 agrees at 9 bases. The germline CDR1 and CDR2 sequences are MRHNA and SNTAGT. V lost 2 bases, J lost 9 bases, and 5 bases stayed unmatched. CDR3 length: 14 amino acids. CDR3 residues: CASSDAGGPSEQFF. CDR3 in DNA: TGTGCCAGCAGTGACGCGGGAGGGCCGAGTGAGCAGTTCTTC.

V and J are TRBV5-4 and TRBJ2-3, with D uncertain. This CDR3 has 13 amino acids. V was clipped by 4 bases and J by 0 bases, with 6 bases between them. CDR1 and CDR2 (germline): SGHNT, YYREEE (reference sequence). CDR3 nucleotide sequence: TGTGCCAGCAGCGTCCTGAGCACAGATACGCAGTATTTT. Translated, it gives CASSVLSTDTQYF.